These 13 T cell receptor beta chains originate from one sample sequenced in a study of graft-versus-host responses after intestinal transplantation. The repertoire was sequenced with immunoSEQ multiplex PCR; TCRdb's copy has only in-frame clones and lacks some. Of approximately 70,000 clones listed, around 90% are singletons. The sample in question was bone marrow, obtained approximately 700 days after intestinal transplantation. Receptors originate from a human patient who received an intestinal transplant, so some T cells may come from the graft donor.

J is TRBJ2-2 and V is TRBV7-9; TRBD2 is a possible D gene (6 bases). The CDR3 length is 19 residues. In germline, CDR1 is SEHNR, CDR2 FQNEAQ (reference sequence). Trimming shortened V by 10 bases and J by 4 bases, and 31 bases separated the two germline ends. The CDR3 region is CANTAGSGQGGFGTGELFF. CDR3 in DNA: TGTGCCAACACAGCAGGATCAGGGCAGGGAGGATTTGGCACCGGGGAGCTGTTTTTT.

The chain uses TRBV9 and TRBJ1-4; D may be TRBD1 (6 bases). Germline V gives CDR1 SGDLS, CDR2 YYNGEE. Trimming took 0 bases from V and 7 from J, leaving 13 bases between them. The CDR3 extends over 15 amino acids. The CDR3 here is CASSVEGGLGEKLFF. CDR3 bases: TGTGCCAGCAGCGTAGAGGGGGGGCTCGGTGAAAAACTGTTTTTT.

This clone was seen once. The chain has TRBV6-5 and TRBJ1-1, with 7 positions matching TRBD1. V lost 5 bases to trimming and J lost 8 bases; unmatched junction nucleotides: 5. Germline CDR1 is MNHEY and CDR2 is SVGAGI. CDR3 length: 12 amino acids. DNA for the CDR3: TGTGCCAGCAGTGCACGGACAGGAGAAGCTTTCTTT. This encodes CASSARTGEAFF.

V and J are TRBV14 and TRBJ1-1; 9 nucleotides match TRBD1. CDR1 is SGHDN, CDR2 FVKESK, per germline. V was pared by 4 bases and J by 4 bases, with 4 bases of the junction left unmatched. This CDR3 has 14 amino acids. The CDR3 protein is CASSPLTGGTEAFF. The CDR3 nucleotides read TGTGCCAGCAGCCCTCTGACAGGGGGCACTGAAGCTTTCTTT.

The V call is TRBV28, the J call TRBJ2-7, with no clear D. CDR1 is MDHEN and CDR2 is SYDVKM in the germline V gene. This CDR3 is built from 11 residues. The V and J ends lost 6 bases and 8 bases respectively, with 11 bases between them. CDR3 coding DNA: TGTGCCAGCAGCCGATACGAGCAGCAGTACTTC. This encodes CASSRYEQQYF.

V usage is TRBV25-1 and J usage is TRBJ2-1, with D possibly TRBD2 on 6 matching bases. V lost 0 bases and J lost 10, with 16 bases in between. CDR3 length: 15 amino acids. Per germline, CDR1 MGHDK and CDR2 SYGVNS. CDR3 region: CASSEYGSPREEQFF. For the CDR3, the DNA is TGTGCCAGCAGTGAATACGGGTCTCCGCGGGAAGAGCAGTTCTTC.

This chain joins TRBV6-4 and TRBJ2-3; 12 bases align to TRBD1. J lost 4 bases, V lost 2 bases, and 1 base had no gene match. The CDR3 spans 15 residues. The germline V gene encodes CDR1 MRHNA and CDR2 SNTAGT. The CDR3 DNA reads TGTGCCAGCAGTGACGGGACAGGGGGCGCAGATACGCAGTATTTT. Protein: CASSDGTGGADTQYF.

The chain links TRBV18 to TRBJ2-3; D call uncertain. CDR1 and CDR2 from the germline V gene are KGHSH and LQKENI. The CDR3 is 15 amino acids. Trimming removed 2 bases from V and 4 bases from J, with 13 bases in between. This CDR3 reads CASSPGLDIADTQYF. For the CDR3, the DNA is TGTGCCAGCTCACCAGGCCTTGACATCGCAGATACGCAGTATTTT.

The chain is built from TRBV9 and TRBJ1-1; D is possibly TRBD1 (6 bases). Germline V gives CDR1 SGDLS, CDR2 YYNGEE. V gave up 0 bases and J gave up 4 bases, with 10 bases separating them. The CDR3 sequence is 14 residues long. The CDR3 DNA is TGTGCCAGCAGCGTAGGGGGGCGCGGCACTGAAGCTTTCTTT. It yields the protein CASSVGGRGTEAFF.

As DNA, the CDR3 is TGTGCCAGTAGCCCCACGAGGGCCTATGGCTACACCTTC. Protein sequence: CASSPTRAYGYTF. The chain recombines TRBV19 with TRBJ1-2; D remains ambiguous. V gave up 6 bases and J gave up 4 bases, with 12 bases separating them. The CDR3 spans 13 residues. CDR1 is LNHDA and CDR2 is SQIVND in the germline V gene (reference sequence).

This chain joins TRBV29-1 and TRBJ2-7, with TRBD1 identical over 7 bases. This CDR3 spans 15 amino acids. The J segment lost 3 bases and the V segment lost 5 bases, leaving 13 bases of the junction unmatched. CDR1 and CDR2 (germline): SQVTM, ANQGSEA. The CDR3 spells CSVKTSGTVLYEQYF. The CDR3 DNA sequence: TGCAGCGTTAAGACCTCCGGGACAGTCCTCTACGAGCAGTACTTC.

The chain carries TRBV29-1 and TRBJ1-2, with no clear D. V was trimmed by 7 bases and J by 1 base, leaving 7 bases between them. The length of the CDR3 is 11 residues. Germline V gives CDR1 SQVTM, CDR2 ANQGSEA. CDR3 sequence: CSAEGNYGYTF. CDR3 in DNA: TGCAGCGCCGAGGGTAACTATGGCTACACCTTC.

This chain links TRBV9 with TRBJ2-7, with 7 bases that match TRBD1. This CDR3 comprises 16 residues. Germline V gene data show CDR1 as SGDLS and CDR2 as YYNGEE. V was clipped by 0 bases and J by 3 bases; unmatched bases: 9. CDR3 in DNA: TGTGCCAGCAGCGTAGACTGGACAGGAGTAAGCTACGAGCAGTACTTC. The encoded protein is CASSVDWTGVSYEQYF.